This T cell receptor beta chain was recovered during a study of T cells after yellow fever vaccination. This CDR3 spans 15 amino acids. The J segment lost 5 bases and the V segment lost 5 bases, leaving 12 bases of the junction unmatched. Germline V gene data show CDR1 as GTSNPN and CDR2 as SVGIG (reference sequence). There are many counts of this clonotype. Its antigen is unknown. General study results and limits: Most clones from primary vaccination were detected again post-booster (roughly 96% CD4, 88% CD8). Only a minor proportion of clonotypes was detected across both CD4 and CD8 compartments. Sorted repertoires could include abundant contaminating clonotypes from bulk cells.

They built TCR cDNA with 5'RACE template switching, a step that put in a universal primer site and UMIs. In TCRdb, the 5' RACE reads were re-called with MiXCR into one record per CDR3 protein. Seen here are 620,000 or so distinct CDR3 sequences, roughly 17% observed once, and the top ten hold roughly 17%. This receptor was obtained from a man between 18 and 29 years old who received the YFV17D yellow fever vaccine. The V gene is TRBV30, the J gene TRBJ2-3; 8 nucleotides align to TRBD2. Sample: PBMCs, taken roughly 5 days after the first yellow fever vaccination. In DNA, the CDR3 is TGTGCCTGGCATAGCGGGGAAACCCAAATAGATACGCAGTATTTT. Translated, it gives CAWHSGETQIDTQYF.